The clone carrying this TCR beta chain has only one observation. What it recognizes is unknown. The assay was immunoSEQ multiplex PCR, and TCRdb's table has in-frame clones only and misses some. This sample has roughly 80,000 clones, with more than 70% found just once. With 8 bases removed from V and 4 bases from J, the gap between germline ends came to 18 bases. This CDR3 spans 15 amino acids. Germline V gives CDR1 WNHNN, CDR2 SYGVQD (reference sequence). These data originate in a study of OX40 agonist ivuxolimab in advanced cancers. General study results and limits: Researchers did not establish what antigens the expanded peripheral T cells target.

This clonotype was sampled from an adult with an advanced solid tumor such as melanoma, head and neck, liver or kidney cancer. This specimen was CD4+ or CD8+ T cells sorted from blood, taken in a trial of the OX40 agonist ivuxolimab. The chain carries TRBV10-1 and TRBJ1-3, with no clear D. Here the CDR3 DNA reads TGCGCCAGCTCCAACCCTACAGCGGACGGAAACACCATATATTTT. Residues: CASSNPTADGNTIYF.